These 9 T cell receptor beta chains came from one sample sequenced in a study of shared clonotypes between healthy human individuals (dated by TCRdb to 2018 to 2020). Library preparation was by the immunoSEQ multiplex PCR assay. Sourced from immuneACCESS, this table was stored by TCRdb with only in-frame sequences that have V and J called. A share of the clones is absent; for the studies checked, an unresolved V gene accounts for under half, and the remainder has no known explanation. A total of 2.5 million or so clones appear in this sample, more than 80% of them only once. Around 0.14% of the sample rests with the top ten. Source material: naive CD4+ T cells sorted from blood. The cell subset or site label, as the study defines it: CD45RA+ positively selected. Every receptor here comes from a man aged 18 to 30 in good health.

V is TRBV29-1 and J is TRBJ2-7; TRBD1 agrees at 8 bases. Germline lookup yields CDR1 SQVTM and CDR2 ANQGSEA. The CDR3 totals 12 residues. CDR3 sequence: CSVARGLYEQYF. The CDR3 DNA sequence: TGCAGTGTAGCCAGGGGGCTTTACGAGCAGTACTTC.

As to this clone: The same CDR3 can be traced to other DNA sequences in this sample. This chain joins TRBV30 and TRBJ1-6; 9 nucleotides line up with TRBD1. The CDR3 runs to 14 residues. The V and J ends lost 3 bases and 7 bases, in that order; junction bases with no gene match: 4. Per germline, CDR1 GTSNPN and CDR2 SVGIG (reference sequence). The CDR3 sequence is CAWSPGTGNSPLHF. The CDR3 nucleotides are TGTGCCTGGAGCCCGGGGACAGGGAATTCACCCCTCCACTTT. The full variable domain, rest sourced from reference TRBV30 and TRBJ1-6, is SQTIHQWPATLVQPVGSPLSLECTVEGTSNPNLYWYRQAAGRGLQLLFYSVGIGQISSEVPQNLSASRPQDRQFILSSKKLLLSDSGFYLCAWSPGTGNSPLHFGNGTRLTVT.

The gene calls are TRBV6-5 and TRBJ2-7; D is unresolved. Trimming took off 2 bases at V and 2 bases at J, with 7 bases between the two ends. The germline V gene has CDR1 MNHEY and CDR2 SVGAGI. This CDR3 is 13 amino acids long. CDR3 residues: CASSYAAAYEQYF. The CDR3 nucleotides are TGTGCCAGCAGTTACGCGGCAGCCTACGAGCAGTACTTC.

The chain recombines TRBV5-1 with TRBJ2-5; 11 positions match TRBD1. This CDR3 contains 16 residues. CDR1 and CDR2 from the germline V gene are SGHRS and YFSETQ. V trimming: 4 bases; J trimming: 4 bases; junction bases outside the gene matches: 9. The CDR3 DNA reads as TGCGCCAGCAGCCTATGGACAGGGGGCTCTCGAGAGACCCAGTACTTC. Protein product: CASSLWTGGSRETQYF.

V gene TRBV27 combines with J gene TRBJ2-7; TRBD2 agrees at 9 bases. Trimming removed 7 bases from V and 3 bases from J; junction bases left unmatched: 10. Germline V gene sequence: CDR1 MNHEY, CDR2 SMNVEV (reference sequence). This CDR3 is built from 15 residues. CDR3 sequence reads: CASTSPSGGIYEQYF. CDR3 DNA sequence: TGTGCCAGCACCTCGCCGAGCGGGGGGATCTACGAGCAGTACTTC.

The chain couples TRBV30 to TRBJ2-6, with D unclear. The germline gives CDR1 GTSNPN, CDR2 SVGIG (reference sequence). Deletions cut 4 bases from V and 4 bases from J, with 8 bases between. This CDR3 has 13 residues. CDR3 coding DNA: TGTGCCTGGAAACCTGGAGGGGCCAACGTCCTGACTTTC. Translating it yields CAWKPGGANVLTF.

The V and J genes are TRBV10-3 and TRBJ2-2; the D call may be TRBD1 or TRBD2 (5 bases each). Between the trimmed V and J ends, which lost 4 bases and 0 bases, there was a span of 21 bases. CDR1 and CDR2 (germline): ENHRY, SYGVKD. This CDR3 comprises 19 residues. The CDR3 DNA is TGTGCCATCAGTGGACGCGATTGGTTCGGGGCGACGAACACCGGGGAGCTGTTTTTT. As protein: CAISGRDWFGATNTGELFF.

V and J are TRBV5-1 and TRBJ1-4, with a tentative D call TRBD1 (5 bases). This CDR3 comprises 17 residues. The germline CDR1 and CDR2 sequences are SGHRS and YFSETQ. V shed 4 bases and J shed 5 bases, with 21 bases lying between them. This CDR3 is CASSPARRGLLNEKLFF. CDR3 in DNA: TGCGCCAGCAGCCCTGCGCGGCGGGGACTGTTAAATGAAAAACTGTTTTTT.

The rearrangement joins TRBV7-2 to TRBJ2-4; 13 bases match TRBD2. The ends lost 4 bases at V and 15 bases at J; junction bases unmatched: 6. Germline V gene sequence: CDR1 SGHTA, CDR2 FQGNSA. This CDR3 is 13 amino acids long. The CDR3 DNA is TGTGCCAGCAGCTCGTCACTAGCGGGGGGGCCGTACTTC. Its translation is CASSSSLAGGPYF.